This T cell receptor (beta chain) stems from a study of shared clonotypes between healthy human individuals. Study-wide findings and caveats: The expectation was that sequencing depth would affect clonotype sharing among donors. As a rule, naive subsets had a larger estimated richness than memory subsets.

The germline V and J ends were trimmed by 0 bases and 5 bases, with 4 bases remaining between them. This CDR3 is 12 amino acids long. CDR1 and CDR2 (germline): SEHNR, FQNEAQ (reference sequence). The naive CD8 population came from CD45RO-negative cells selected for CCR7, without terminally differentiated effector memory CD45RA+ cells. Adult Caucasians living in Nashville, Tennessee made up all of the donors. Original analysis: Filtering differed since immunoSEQ provided only junctions, with no quality scores. The data were produced by immunoSEQ multiplex PCR, yet TCRdb's version contains in-frame clones alone and is incomplete. The DNA gave D and trimming, while V, J and clone size come from that table. This sample carries more than 2 million clones, just under 95% of them seen once, and the ten largest clones take more than 1.5%. Notes on this clone: As yet, its antigen is unknown. This specimen includes other DNA sequences encoding the same CDR3.

Input material: naive CD8+ T cells from PBMCs. The clonotype was recovered from a man aged 18 to 29 in good health. Some clones in this sample may be carry-over from other donors' samples. V is TRBV7-9 and J is TRBJ2-5; unclear D gene. This CDR3 is CASSLAMETQYF. DNA of the CDR3: TGTGCCAGCAGCTTAGCGATGGAGACCCAGTACTTC.